This T cell receptor (beta chain) was captured in a study of memory CD4+ T cells and cytomegalovirus serostatus. The wider study: Of the healthy Belgian adults, eight or nine were CMV seropositive and about two dozen seronegative.

Repertoires were generated with immunoSEQ multiplex PCR, while TCRdb's copy carries only in-frame clones and drops some. Among approximately 47,000 clones, roughly 78% were seen once, and the ten largest hold 0.85% to 0.95%. CDR1 and CDR2 from the germline V gene are GTSNPN and SVGIG (reference sequence). V gave up 2 bases and J gave up 2 bases, with 9 bases separating them. The CDR3 covers 13 residues. This clone was detected a few times. The sort gate was single viable CD3+CD4+CD8-CD45RO+ cells for memory CD4+ T cells. Source material: memory CD4+ T cells from blood. The chain combines TRBV30 with TRBJ1-2; D possibly corresponds to TRBD1 (6 bases). The clonotype comes from an adult in good health and CMV-seronegative. CDR3 protein: CAWSTRGNYGYTF. Here the CDR3 DNA reads TGTGCCTGGAGTACAAGGGGGAACTATGGCTACACCTTC.